The 13 T cell receptor beta chains below all came from one sample that was sequenced in a study of T cell responses to AZD1222 COVID-19 vaccine. Clones were read by immunoSEQ multiplex PCR, and TCRdb kept only the in-frame ones, dropping some. Of 150,000 to 180,000 clones listed, 90% were seen once; the top ten hold 1.8%. Specimen: peripheral blood, collected on day 0 of AZD1222 vaccination. These receptors were collected from an adult in good health.

This clone was seen once. CDR3 nucleotides: TGTGCCAGCAGTTTGAGGACAGGGGGGAATGAAAAACTGTTTTTT. It is translated as CASSLRTGGNEKLFF. The chain recombines TRBV28 with TRBJ1-4; 10 bases line up with TRBD1. CDR3 length: 15 amino acids. Per the germline V gene, CDR1 is MDHEN and CDR2 is SYDVKM. V lost 3 bases and J lost 5; bases outside the gene matches: 3.

The V and J genes are TRBV6-5 and TRBJ1-5; 7 bases fit TRBD1. The CDR3 runs to 14 residues. V lost 7 bases, J lost 9 bases, and 12 bases stayed unmatched. CDR1 MNHEY and CDR2 SVGAGI come from the germline V gene. Written as DNA, the CDR3 is TGTGCCAGCATGGAGGGACAGCGTACTCGGCCCCAGCATTTT. Amino acids: CASMEGQRTRPQHF.

CDR3 DNA: TGTGCCAGTAGTCCCAGCAGGGGAAGCAATCAGCCCCAGCATTTT. Protein: CASSPSRGSNQPQHF. The V gene is TRBV19, the J gene TRBJ1-5, with D tentatively TRBD1 (6 bases). This CDR3 is 15 amino acids long. The V and J ends lost 5 bases and 1 base respectively, with 12 bases between them. The germline V gene has CDR1 LNHDA and CDR2 SQIVND (reference sequence).

This chain links TRBV5-6 with TRBJ2-7; 8 bases align to TRBD1. The CDR3 runs to 13 residues. Per the germline V gene, CDR1 is SGHDT and CDR2 is YYEEEE. Unmatched junction bases numbered 12, after V lost 4 bases and J lost 12 bases. The CDR3 region is CASSTRDRRQWYF. The DNA for the CDR3 is TGTGCCAGCAGCACCAGGGACAGGCGGCAGTGGTACTTC.

V and J are TRBV12-5 and TRBJ1-1; no definite D call. Germline CDR1 LGHNT, CDR2 FRNRAP. Trimming pared 7 bases from V and 8 bases from J, leaving 14 bases between. The CDR3 totals 12 residues. The CDR3 region has the DNA TGTGCTAGTGCTCTGGACGGCTCCGAAGCTTTCTTT. Its translation: CASALDGSEAFF.

The J gene is TRBJ2-3, the V gene TRBV5-5; tentative D call: TRBD1 (6 bases). Germline CDR1 reads SGHKS; CDR2 reads YYEKEE (reference sequence). The CDR3 is 16 amino acids. Trimming left V 0 bases short and J 4 bases short, with 15 bases between. Written as DNA, the CDR3 is TGTGCCAGCAGCTTGGGGGGACACGGGCGCGCAGATACGCAGTATTTT. It is translated as CASSLGGHGRADTQYF.

V and J are TRBV3-1 (or the pseudogene TRBV3-2) and TRBJ2-7; 7 bases align to TRBD1. The CDR3 contains 14 residues. The V gene's germline CDR1 is LGHDT and CDR2 YNNKEL (reference sequence). The V and J ends lost 4 bases and 6 bases, in that order; junction bases with no gene match: 9. CDR3 loop: CASSRKSTGIEQYF. In DNA form, the CDR3 reads TGTGCCAGCAGCCGGAAATCGACAGGGATCGAGCAGTACTTC.

V is TRBV28 and J is TRBJ1-2, with D unresolved. This CDR3 has 13 amino acids. V was shortened by 2 bases and J by 4 bases, with 8 bases between the two germline ends. CDR1 and CDR2 from the germline V gene are MDHEN and SYDVKM. CDR3: CASSLEVAYGYTF. CDR3 nucleotides: TGTGCCAGCAGTTTAGAGGTTGCCTATGGCTACACCTTC.

The chain combines TRBV27 with TRBJ1-2; 7 nucleotides agree with TRBD1. The CDR3 length is 15 residues. V shed 2 bases and J 8 bases; nucleotides not matched to a gene: 11. Germline-derived CDR1 and CDR2 are MNHEY and SMNVEV (reference sequence). In DNA form, the CDR3 reads TGTGCCAGCAGTTTAACCGGGACAGTGAGTATCGGCTACACCTTC. As protein: CASSLTGTVSIGYTF.

The chain recombines TRBV9 with TRBJ2-1, with 9 nucleotides matching TRBD2. The CDR3 is 22 residues long. Germline V gene lookup returns CDR1 SGDLS and CDR2 YYNGEE. V gave up 3 bases and J gave up 3 bases; unmatched junction bases: 25. This CDR3 is CASSGGDPRRPALAGYYNEQFF. The CDR3 DNA sequence: TGTGCCAGCAGCGGGGGAGATCCTAGGAGACCGGCTCTAGCGGGATACTACAATGAGCAGTTCTTC.

The rearrangement joins TRBV4-3 to TRBJ2-3, with 7 positions matching TRBD2. The CDR3 extends over 15 amino acids. The V segment lost 4 bases and the J segment 3 bases; nucleotides outside the gene matches: 7. Germline values: CDR1 LGHNA, CDR2 YSLEER. This CDR3 reads CASSPRKGGTDTQYF. The CDR3 bases are TGCGCCAGCAGCCCCAGAAAGGGAGGGACAGATACGCAGTATTTT.

The J gene is TRBJ2-3, the V gene TRBV28, with 7 bases aligning to TRBD2. J was trimmed by 0 bases and V by 5 bases; bases with no gene match: 8. Per germline, CDR1 MDHEN and CDR2 SYDVKM. This CDR3 is built from 16 residues. CDR3 DNA: TGTGCCAGCAGTCCCGGGGCGGGGGTCAGCACAGATACGCAGTATTTT. Translating it yields CASSPGAGVSTDTQYF.

The chain links TRBV19 to TRBJ1-1; D is perhaps TRBD1 (5 bases). CDR3 length: 14 residues. V was trimmed by 3 bases and J by 1 base, leaving 9 bases between them. CDR1 is LNHDA, CDR2 SQIVND, per germline (reference sequence). The CDR3 nucleotides read TGTGCCAGTAGTATCAAAGGACAGAACACTGAAGCTTTCTTT. Residues: CASSIKGQNTEAFF.